Shown below are 26 T cell receptor beta chains from a single sample sequenced in a study of blood T cell repertoires in COVID-19. Measured with immunoSEQ multiplex PCR; TCRdb has only the in-frame clones, and not every one. The table records 300,000 to 450,000 clones, 75% to 90% of them present only once. Sequenced input: PBMCs or T cells enriched from blood (not recorded which). Receptor source: a man aged 18 to 29 who had recovered from COVID-19.

As concerns this clone: Other DNA sequences of this sample code for an identical CDR3. The V and J genes are TRBV5-1 and TRBJ1-4; 7 nucleotides align to TRBD1. Germline V lookup: CDR1 SGHRS, CDR2 YFSETQ. This CDR3 region has 14 residues. Unmatched junction bases numbered 3, after V lost 0 bases and J lost 7 bases. Here the CDR3 DNA reads TGCGCCAGCAGCTTGGGGCAGGGGGGTGAAAAACTGTTTTTT. It specifies CASSLGQGGEKLFF.

Only a few counts were recorded for this clone. The chain carries TRBV5-6 and TRBJ2-2; D is perhaps TRBD2 (7 bases). V lost 2 bases, J lost 3 bases, and 11 bases lay in between. The germline V gene has CDR1 SGHDT and CDR2 YYEEEE. The CDR3 loop spans 15 amino acids. The CDR3 nucleotides are TGTGCCAGCAGCTTCGGGGGGCCTGACACCGGGGAGCTGTTTTTT. Translated: CASSFGGPDTGELFF.

This rearrangement joins TRBV2 to TRBJ2-5, with 8 bases aligning to TRBD1. The CDR3 runs to 14 residues. Germline-derived CDR1 and CDR2 are SNHLY and FYNNEI. The trim removed 6 bases at V and 4 bases at J, leaving 7 bases unmatched. CDR3 sequence reads: CASRQPGGAETQYF. CDR3 nucleotides: TGTGCCAGCAGACAACCAGGGGGCGCAGAGACCCAGTACTTC. Looking up the rest from reference TRBV2 and TRBJ2-5 gives the full variable domain: EPEVTQTPSHQVTQMGQEVILRCVPISNHLYFYWYRQILGQKVEFLVSFYNNEISEKSEIFDDQFSVERPDGSNFTLKIRSTKLEDSAMYFCASRQPGGAETQYFGPGTRLLVL.

Only one count was recorded for this clone. The chain uses TRBV21-1 and TRBJ2-7; no DNA check was done on the table's D call, TRBD2. TRBV21-1 is given as a pseudogene. This CDR3 has 20 residues. This chain's CDR3 is CASSLIWGGETGASSYEQYF. CDR3 nucleotides: TGTGCCAGCAGCTTGATCTGGGGCGGGGAAACAGGTGCCTCCTCCTACGAGCAGTACTTC.

CDR3: CASSYPGQTSPQPQHF. CDR3 sequence (DNA): TGTGCCAGTAGTTATCCGGGACAGACCTCCCCCCAGCCCCAGCATTTT. V usage is TRBV19 and J usage is TRBJ1-5; 7 nucleotides line up with TRBD1. The V and J ends lost 5 bases and 7 bases, in that order; junction bases with no gene match: 14. CDR1 LNHDA and CDR2 SQIVND come from the germline V gene (reference sequence). The CDR3 loop spans 16 amino acids.

V is TRBV11-2 and J is TRBJ1-2; the match to TRBD1 covers 9 bases. The CDR3 runs 16 residues. V trimming: 0 bases; J trimming: 8 bases; junction bases outside the gene matches: 10. Germline values: CDR1 SGHAT, CDR2 FQNNGV. The CDR3 here is CASSLDRQGTGNGYTF. CDR3 DNA sequence: TGTGCCAGCAGCTTAGATAGGCAGGGGACAGGGAACGGCTACACCTTC.

This chain uses TRBV6-5 with TRBJ2-3, with 8 positions matching TRBD1. The J segment lost 5 bases and the V segment lost 8 bases, leaving 3 bases of the junction unmatched. Germline V gene sequence: CDR1 MNHEY, CDR2 SVGAGI. The CDR3 has 12 residues. CDR3 residues: CASSDREDTQYF. CDR3 in DNA: TGTGCCAGCTCGGACAGGGAAGATACGCAGTATTTT.

Note on this clone: The identical CDR3 is also encoded by other nucleotide sequences in the sample. The rearrangement uses TRBV7-9 and TRBJ2-7; TRBD1 matches at 9 bases. Germline V CDR1 and CDR2: SEHNR, FQNEAQ (reference sequence). J gave up 3 bases and V 1 base, and 4 bases lay outside the gene matches. The CDR3 has 15 residues. The CDR3 sequence is CASSLGQGVLYEQYF. DNA of the CDR3: TGTGCCAGCAGCTTAGGACAGGGGGTTCTCTACGAGCAGTACTTC. The variable domain in full, with the rest retrieved from reference TRBV7-9 and TRBJ2-7, is DTGVSQNPRHKITKRGQNVTFRCDPISEHNRLYWYRQTLGQGPEFLTYFQNEAQLEKSRLLSDRFSAERPKGSFSTLEIQRTEQGDSAMYLCASSLGQGVLYEQYFGPGTRLTVT.

V is TRBV30 and J is TRBJ2-2; the match to TRBD1 covers 11 bases. This CDR3 region has 13 residues. V shed 7 bases, J shed 4 bases, and the junction held 2 bases outside the gene matches. Per germline, CDR1 GTSNPN and CDR2 SVGIG (reference sequence). CDR3 nucleotide sequence: TGTGCCTTGGGACAGGGGGGCACCGGGGAGCTGTTTTTT. Encoded protein: CALGQGGTGELFF.

The chain recombines TRBV13 with TRBJ1-2; D is ambiguous. This CDR3 is 12 amino acids long. Germline-derived CDR1 and CDR2 are PRHDT and FYEKMQ (reference sequence). Trimming stripped 0 bases from V and 7 bases from J, with 6 bases between. CDR3 DNA sequence: TGTGCCAGCAGCTTAGGGTCGAGTGGCTACACCTTC. As protein: CASSLGSSGYTF.

The V call is TRBV27, the J call TRBJ2-7, with TRBD2 as a possible D gene (6 bases). The CDR3 has 15 amino acids. Germline CDR1 is MNHEY and CDR2 is SMNVEV (reference sequence). Trimming removed 3 bases from V and 0 bases from J, with 12 bases in between. The DNA for the CDR3 is TGTGCCAGCAGTTTCGCGGGACGGAGCTCCTACGAGCAGTACTTC. Protein sequence: CASSFAGRSSYEQYF.

This clone was detected once. V usage is TRBV9 and J usage is TRBJ1-3; TRBD1 might be the D (6 bases). In germline, CDR1 is SGDLS, CDR2 YYNGEE. This CDR3 is 15 amino acids long. V lost 4 bases and J 4 bases, leaving 15 bases between the germline ends. The CDR3 nucleotides read TGTGCCAGCAGCTATGGGGCAGGGGAAGGAAACACCATATATTTT. It yields the protein CASSYGAGEGNTIYF.

The chain's CDR3 is CASSQGTGGIREQYF. CDR3 in DNA: TGTGCCAGCAGCCAAGGCACAGGGGGGATAAGGGAGCAGTACTTC. V and J are TRBV3-1 (or the pseudogene TRBV3-2) and TRBJ2-7; 8 bases are a match to TRBD1. Germline values: CDR1 LGHDT, CDR2 YNNKEL (reference sequence). Losses at the gene ends were 1 base for V and 7 bases for J; bases not matched to a gene: 9. There are 15 residues in the CDR3.

The rearrangement links TRBV18 to TRBJ1-5; 10 positions agree with TRBD1. The CDR3 length is 15 residues. Germline V gives CDR1 KGHSH, CDR2 LQKENI. The V gene end was trimmed by 3 bases and the J gene end by 5 bases; junction bases not matched to a gene: 4. The CDR3 nucleotides read TGTGCCAGCTCACCGACAGGGGGCAAGGATCAGCCCCAGCATTTT. It is translated as CASSPTGGKDQPQHF.

The chain employs TRBV12-3 or TRBV12-4 and TRBJ2-2; unclear D gene. The CDR3 has 13 residues. Deletions cut 5 bases from V and 2 bases from J, with 6 bases between. Written as DNA, the CDR3 is TGTGCCAGCAGTCCTCTCAACACCGGGGAGCTGTTTTTT. Translating it yields CASSPLNTGELFF.

The rearrangement joins TRBV5-1 to TRBJ2-5; 7 bases agree with TRBD1. Trimming took 7 bases from V and 0 from J; bases not matched to a gene: 6. The CDR3 totals 14 residues. Germline CDR1 is SGHRS and CDR2 is YFSETQ. The CDR3 nucleotides read TGCGCCAGCCAAACAGGGGCCCACCAAGAGACCCAGTACTTC. Its protein is CASQTGAHQETQYF.

The rearrangement uses TRBV6-5 and TRBJ2-3; 7 positions match TRBD1. V shed 3 bases and J 3 bases; nucleotides not matched to a gene: 3. The CDR3 is 14 residues long. The V gene's germline CDR1 is MNHEY and CDR2 SVGAGI. CDR3 DNA sequence: TGTGCCAGCAGTTATGGGGACAGTACAGATACGCAGTATTTT. Its translation: CASSYGDSTDTQYF.

The chain recombines TRBV5-1 with TRBJ1-3, with unresolved D. The CDR3 contains 14 residues. V was trimmed by 6 bases and J by 0 bases, leaving 10 bases between them. Germline values: CDR1 SGHRS, CDR2 YFSETQ. In DNA, the CDR3 is TGCGCCAGCACTGCGGATTTCTCTGGAAACACCATATATTTT. It specifies CASTADFSGNTIYF.

The chain carries TRBV12-3 or TRBV12-4 and TRBJ1-2; no definite D call. Trimming removed 7 bases from V and 0 bases from J, with 9 bases in between. CDR3 length: 13 amino acids. The CDR3 is CASNSDTNYGYTF. CDR3 DNA: TGTGCCAGCAATTCAGATACTAACTATGGCTACACCTTC.

The CDR3 spells CASSSTGHYYGYTF. DNA of the CDR3: TGTGCCAGCAGCTCGACGGGACACTACTATGGCTACACCTTC. The chain is built from TRBV5-5 and TRBJ1-2; possibly TRBD1 for D (6 bases). The CDR3 runs to 14 residues. Germline CDR1 SGHKS, CDR2 YYEKEE (reference sequence). Deletions cut 3 bases from V and 3 bases from J, with 12 bases between.

The rearrangement uses TRBV7-3 and TRBJ2-1; 8 bases are a match to TRBD1. Trimming took 4 bases from V and 7 from J; bases not matched to a gene: 9. There are 15 residues in the CDR3. The germline CDR1 and CDR2 sequences are SGHTA and FQGTGA. The CDR3 reads CASSSGQGFLNEQFF. The CDR3 region has the DNA TGTGCCAGCAGCTCCGGACAGGGATTTCTAAATGAGCAGTTCTTC. The whole variable domain, filled in from reference TRBV7-3 and TRBJ2-1, reads GAGVSQTPSNKVTEKGKYVELRCDPISGHTALYWYRQSLGQGPEFLIYFQGTGAADDSGLPNDRFFAVRPEGSVSTLKIQRTERGDSAVYLCASSSGQGFLNEQFFGPGTRLTVL.

In its sample, this clone was seen once. The chain recombines TRBV6-5 with TRBJ2-7; D is undetermined. Trimming stripped 5 bases from V and 5 bases from J, with 7 bases between. CDR1 is MNHEY, CDR2 SVGAGI, per germline. This CDR3 comprises 11 residues. The CDR3 nucleotides read TGTGCCAGCAGTCAGGTCGACGAGCAGTACTTC. This gives the protein CASSQVDEQYF.

The rearrangement joins TRBV12-5 to TRBJ1-5; TRBD1 matches at 10 bases. Germline V CDR1 and CDR2: LGHNT, FRNRAP. The junction had 4 bases not matched to a gene; V was cut back by 2 bases and J by 0 bases. CDR3 length: 17 amino acids. CDR3 DNA: TGTGCTAGTGGTTTGCGTGGGACAGGGGATAGCAATCAGCCCCAGCATTTT. Protein: CASGLRGTGDSNQPQHF.

V and J are TRBV13 and TRBJ2-1; D might be TRBD2 (5 bases). This CDR3 spans 13 amino acids. The ends were cut back, 5 bases at V and 5 bases at J, with 10 bases in the middle. In germline, CDR1 is PRHDT, CDR2 FYEKMQ (reference sequence). The DNA for the CDR3 is TGTGCCAGCAGCCCACCTAGCCACAATGAGCAGTTCTTC. Amino acid sequence: CASSPPSHNEQFF. The entire variable domain, with the rest obtained from reference TRBV13 and TRBJ2-1, is as follows: AAGVIQSPRHLIKEKRETATLKCYPIPRHDTVYWYQQGPGQDPQFLISFYEKMQSDKGSIPDRFSAQQFSDYHSELNMSSLELGDSALYFCASSPPSHNEQFFGPGTRLTVL.

This chain connects TRBV18 to TRBJ1-2; TRBD1 is a possible D gene (6 bases). The CDR3 is 13 amino acids. Germline-derived CDR1 and CDR2 are KGHSH and LQKENI. The V end was cut by 0 bases, the J end by 8 bases, with 10 bases between. CDR3 bases: TGTGCCAGCTCACCACCAACAGGGTTCGGCTACACCTTC. As protein: CASSPPTGFGYTF.

V usage is TRBV14 and J usage is TRBJ2-3; 9 bases line up with TRBD2. J lost 3 bases, V lost 0 bases, and 4 bases had no gene match. Germline lookup yields CDR1 SGHDN and CDR2 FVKESK. The CDR3 spans 16 residues. CDR3 bases: TGTGCCAGCAGCCAAGATCCTAGCGGGGTTACAGATACGCAGTATTTT. This encodes CASSQDPSGVTDTQYF.